The 14 T cell receptor beta chains given below trace back to one sample, sequenced in a study of neurological immune-mediated disorders. In TCRdb, the 5' RACE reads were re-called with MiXCR into one record per CDR3 protein. The sample has 15,000 to 20,000 distinct CDR3 sequences; around a quarter are singletons. Sequencing was done on a sample of PBMCs. The source of these receptors is a middle-aged man with HTLV-1-associated myelopathy (HAM/TSP).

This clonotype was found a few times. The chain couples TRBV20-1 to TRBJ2-1, with TRBD1 matching 7 bases. There are 15 residues in the CDR3. V was clipped by 0 bases and J by 2 bases; unmatched bases: 4. Per germline, CDR1 DFQATT and CDR2 SNEGSKA (reference sequence). CDR3 protein: CSAREDRAPYNEQFF. The CDR3 DNA sequence: TGCAGTGCTAGAGAAGACAGGGCGCCCTACAATGAGCAGTTCTTC.

V is TRBV20-1 and J is TRBJ2-6; possibly TRBD1 for D (5 bases). Germline CDR1 is DFQATT and CDR2 is SNEGSKA (reference sequence). The CDR3 runs 14 residues. Trimming pared 1 base from V and 4 bases from J, leaving 8 bases between. The CDR3 coding sequence is TGCAGTGCTAGAGGGGGCTCAGGGGCCAACGTCCTGACTTTC. This translates into CSARGGSGANVLTF.

This clonotype was counted many times. The chain recombines TRBV6-5 with TRBJ2-7; 14 bases map to TRBD2. With 5 bases clipped from V and 6 bases from J, the junction kept 6 bases outside the gene matches. Germline V CDR1 and CDR2: MNHEY, SVGAGI. This CDR3 is 15 amino acids long. The CDR3 region has the DNA TGTGCCAGCAGTCCCGGACTAGCGGGGGGAAGCGAGCAGTACTTC. It codes for CASSPGLAGGSEQYF.

The chain uses TRBV3-1 and TRBJ2-1; D remains unclear. This CDR3 spans 14 amino acids. The V gene lost 4 bases and the J gene lost 0 bases, with 7 bases spanning the gap. Per germline, CDR1 LGHDT and CDR2 YNNKEL (reference sequence). The CDR3 reads CASSPEFSYNEQFF. The DNA for the CDR3 is TGTGCCAGCAGCCCCGAGTTCTCCTACAATGAGCAGTTCTTC.

The table lists this clonotype with a few counts. This chain's CDR3 is CSASRGGTNEKLFF. For the CDR3, the DNA is TGCAGTGCTAGTAGGGGGGGAACTAATGAAAAACTGTTTTTT. This chain joins TRBV20-1 and TRBJ1-4, with D tentatively TRBD1 (6 bases). Germline-derived CDR1 and CDR2 are DFQATT and SNEGSKA (reference sequence). V was trimmed by 3 bases and J by 1 base, leaving 9 bases between them. The CDR3 loop spans 14 amino acids.

V usage is TRBV6-5 and J usage is TRBJ2-5; either TRBD1 or TRBD2 may fit D (5 bases each). The CDR3 sequence is 15 residues long. The germline gives CDR1 MNHEY, CDR2 SVGAGI. V was trimmed by 2 bases and J by 4 bases, leaving 14 bases between them. The CDR3 sequence is CASSYQGLRAETQYF. The CDR3 nucleotides read TGTGCCAGCAGTTACCAGGGATTGAGGGCAGAGACCCAGTACTTC.

This clonotype appeared a few times. The V call is TRBV15, the J call TRBJ2-1, with 10 bases lining up with TRBD2. V gave up 0 bases and J gave up 0 bases; unmatched junction bases: 5. This CDR3 spans 18 amino acids. CDR1 and CDR2 (germline): LNHNV, YYDKDF (reference sequence). Here the CDR3 DNA reads TGTGCCACCAGCAGAGAACAAGCGGGGGGGTACTCCTACAATGAGCAGTTCTTC. Its protein product is CATSREQAGGYSYNEQFF.

This clonotype has just a few counts. V and J are TRBV6-4 and TRBJ2-3, with 9 bases fitting TRBD1. Germline CDR1 reads MRHNA; CDR2 reads SNTAGT. This CDR3 is built from 13 residues. After removal of 4 bases from V and 4 bases from J, the junction contained 0 bases not matched to a gene. For the CDR3, the DNA is TGTGCCAGCAGTGGGACAGGGGCAGATACGCAGTATTTT. Protein product: CASSGTGADTQYF.

V usage is TRBV10-3 and J usage is TRBJ1-6; TRBD1 is a possible D gene (5 bases). Germline V gene sequence: CDR1 ENHRY, CDR2 SYGVKD. This CDR3 is built from 20 residues. Trimming removed 4 bases from V and 0 bases from J, with 22 bases in between. The CDR3 loop is CAISGTGGNLVGSYNSPLHF. CDR3 DNA sequence: TGTGCCATCAGTGGAACCGGGGGTAACCTCGTAGGCTCCTATAATTCACCCCTCCACTTT.

This clonotype has ten or more counts. The V and J genes are TRBV5-1 and TRBJ1-1; no clear D. Trimming shortened V by 4 bases and J by 4 bases, and 11 bases separated the two germline ends. Germline V lookup: CDR1 SGHRS, CDR2 YFSETQ. CDR3 length equals 13 residues. CDR3 nucleotides: TGCGCCAGCAGCCCCGGCAGTACCACTGAAGCTTTCTTT. It codes for CASSPGSTTEAFF.

This clonotype came up a few times. The chain has TRBV27 and TRBJ2-7; D not resolved. In germline, CDR1 is MNHEY, CDR2 SMNVEV (reference sequence). V was clipped by 3 bases and J by 4 bases, with 13 bases between them. This CDR3 is 14 amino acids long. CDR3 in amino acids: CASSFAGNGYEQYF. The DNA of the CDR3 is TGTGCCAGCAGTTTTGCTGGGAACGGGTACGAGCAGTACTTC.

This sequence joins TRBV20-1 and TRBJ1-5, with D possibly TRBD1 on 6 matching bases. Germline CDR1 DFQATT, CDR2 SNEGSKA (reference sequence). The CDR3 has 16 amino acids. The V end was cut by 6 bases, the J end by 4 bases, with 22 bases between. The CDR3 loop is CSAYKGVGIPNQPQHF. Here the CDR3 DNA reads TGCAGTGCCTACAAGGGGGTCGGGATACCAAATCAGCCCCAGCATTTT.

This clonotype was picked up a small number of times. CDR3 DNA: TGTGCCAGCTCACTCAGGACAGGGAATAGCAATCAGCCCCAGCATTTT. Amino acids: CASSLRTGNSNQPQHF. The chain recombines TRBV18 with TRBJ1-5, with 8 positions matching TRBD1. The CDR3 spans 16 residues. V lost 4 bases and J lost 0; bases outside the gene matches: 5. The germline V gene encodes CDR1 KGHSH and CDR2 LQKENI.

The rearrangement joins TRBV5-5 to TRBJ1-5, with D tentatively TRBD1 (5 bases). From germline, CDR1 is SGHKS and CDR2 YYEKEE (reference sequence). The V and J ends lost 0 bases and 3 bases respectively, with 7 bases between them. This CDR3 comprises 14 residues. In nucleotides, the CDR3 is TGTGCCAGCAGCTTGGCCAGGGCCAATCAGCCCCAGCATTTT. Translation gives CASSLARANQPQHF. Full variable domain (outside the CDR3, taken from reference TRBV5-5 and TRBJ1-5): DAGVTQSPTHLIKTRGQQVTLRCSPISGHKSVSWYQQVLGQGPQFIFQYYEKEERGRGNFPDRFSARQFPNYSSELNVNALLLGDSALYLCASSLARANQPQHFGDGTRLSIL.